The source of this TCR beta chain is a study of CD8 T cells in Susac syndrome. CD8+ and CD4+ T cells taken from blood had their TCR beta sequenced. Through negative isolation, CD4+ and CD8+ T cells were obtained, while TEMRA cells were enriched using FACS. The CDR3 is 15 residues long. Trimming took 4 bases from V and 2 from J, leaving 13 bases between them. Looked up from germline, CDR1 is LNHNV and CDR2 is YYDKDF (reference sequence). Reverse transcription of roughly 0.5 to 1 ug RNA used random hexamers. Via MiXCR, TCRdb re-called the immunoSEQ multiplex PCR reads, giving one row per CDR3 protein. The data hold approximately 190,000 distinct CDR3 sequences, with approximately 94% observed a single time.

The genes are TRBV15 and TRBJ2-3; D remains unclear. The sequencing sample was made of CD4+ T cells from PBMCs. The clonotype comes from a human donor with Susac syndrome. The CDR3 DNA is TGTGCCACCAGCACAGACCCGGGTCCCACAGATACGCAGTATTTT. This sequence encodes CATSTDPGPTDTQYF. Full variable domain (remainder filled in from reference TRBV15 and TRBJ2-3): DAMVIQNPRYQVTQFGKPVTLSCSQTLNHNVMYWYQQKSSQAPKLLFHYYDKDFNNEADTPDNFQSRRPNTSFCFLDIRSPGLGDTAMYLCATSTDPGPTDTQYFGPGTRLTVL.